The present TCR beta chain was sequenced within a study of T cell responses to AZD1222 COVID-19 vaccine. Study observations and caveats: Repertoire sampling occurred only after the peak T cell response. As reported, nearly half of all spike-specific TCRs target variant regions that are unmutated.

The CDR3 runs 15 residues. J gave up 7 bases and V 6 bases, and 8 bases lay outside the gene matches. Germline V lookup: CDR1 MNHEY, CDR2 SVGAGI. Produced via immunoSEQ multiplex PCR; TCRdb's table is partial and in-frame only. The sample yields over 70,000 clones, 80% to 90% seen once. Concerning this clone itself: Its specificity is not known.

Researchers grouped second doses given at about 4 or about 12 weeks into one pool. The specimen comprised peripheral blood, sampled 28 days after the second AZD1222 dose. This receptor was taken from an adult who received the AZD1222 COVID-19 vaccine. The chain links TRBV6-5 to TRBJ2-2; 10 bases map to TRBD1. The CDR3: CASRPGQGDVGELFF. CDR3 coding DNA: TGTGCCAGCAGACCCGGACAGGGGGATGTCGGGGAGCTGTTTTTT.